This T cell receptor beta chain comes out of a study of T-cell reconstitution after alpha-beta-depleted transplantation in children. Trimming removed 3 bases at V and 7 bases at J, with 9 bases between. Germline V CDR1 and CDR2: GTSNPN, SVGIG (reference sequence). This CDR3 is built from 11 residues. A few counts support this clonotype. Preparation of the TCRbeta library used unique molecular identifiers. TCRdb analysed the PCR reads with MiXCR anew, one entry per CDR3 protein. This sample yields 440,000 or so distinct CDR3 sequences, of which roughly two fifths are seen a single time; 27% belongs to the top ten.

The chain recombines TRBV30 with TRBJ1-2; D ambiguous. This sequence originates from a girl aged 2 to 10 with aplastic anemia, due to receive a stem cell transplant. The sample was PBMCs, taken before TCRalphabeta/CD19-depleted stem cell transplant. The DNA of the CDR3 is TGTGCCTGGAGAAGGGCCGGTGGCTACACCTTC. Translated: CAWRRAGGYTF.